These 10 T cell receptor beta chains were sequenced from one sample in a study of control samples from healthy donors and cancer patients. Generated by immunoSEQ multiplex PCR, the TCRdb table keeps only in-frame clones and is missing some. Of some 99,000 clones listed, over 75% are singletons. Sequencing was performed on blood. Receptors were obtained from a human donor in good health. The donor label of this sample is uncertain.

For this clone: The same CDR3 can be traced to other DNA sequences in this sample. V usage is TRBV2 and J usage is TRBJ1-1; unclear D gene. Trimming took off 3 bases at V and 1 base at J, with 6 bases between the two ends. Per the germline V gene, CDR1 is SNHLY and CDR2 is FYNNEI. This CDR3 contains 13 residues. For the CDR3, the DNA is TGTGCCAGCAGTGAGTTGGAGAACACTGAAGCTTTCTTT. Its protein product is CASSELENTEAFF.

The chain has TRBV6-4 and TRBJ2-3; TRBD2 aligns across 8 bases. Germline V gene data show CDR1 as MRHNA and CDR2 as SNTAGT. With V trimmed by 5 bases and J by 2 bases, 6 bases remained unmatched. The CDR3 runs 15 residues. The DNA for the CDR3 is TGTGCCAGCAGTCCTTTAGCGGGGAACACAGATACGCAGTATTTT. As protein: CASSPLAGNTDTQYF.

The V gene is TRBV18, the J gene TRBJ2-3; no clear D. Germline assignment: CDR1 KGHSH and CDR2 LQKENI. The CDR3 loop spans 16 amino acids. The ends were cut back, 0 bases at V and 0 bases at J, with 10 bases in the middle. CDR3 sequence reads: CASSPPSPKSTDTQYF. CDR3 nucleotide sequence: TGTGCCAGCTCACCACCCAGCCCAAAAAGCACAGATACGCAGTATTTT.

The chain carries TRBV7-8 and TRBJ2-7; 12 bases align to TRBD1. CDR1 is SGHVS and CDR2 is FQNEAQ in the germline V gene. With 3 bases clipped from V and 1 base from J, the junction kept 4 bases outside the gene matches. The CDR3 is 16 amino acids. CDR3 residues: CASSLGTGGTSYEQYF. CDR3 nucleotides: TGTGCCAGCAGCTTGGGGACAGGGGGCACTTCCTACGAGCAGTACTTC.

The rearrangement links TRBV6-5 to TRBJ2-2; TRBD1 agrees at 8 bases. The CDR3 length is 14 residues. CDR1 and CDR2 (germline): MNHEY, SVGAGI. V shed 5 bases and J 5 bases; nucleotides not matched to a gene: 4. This chain's CDR3 is CASSPGQVTGELFF. Here the CDR3 DNA reads TGTGCCAGCAGTCCGGGACAGGTAACCGGGGAGCTGTTTTTT.

The chain employs TRBV7-9 and TRBJ2-2, with TRBD1 as a possible D gene (5 bases). The CDR3 is made up of 13 amino acids. V dropped 11 bases and J dropped 2 bases, with 12 bases sitting between them. The germline CDR1 and CDR2 sequences are SEHNR and FQNEAQ (reference sequence). CDR3 residues: CADQQGNTGELFF. CDR3 in DNA: TGTGCCGACCAGCAGGGTAACACCGGGGAGCTGTTTTTT.

This clone was seen only once. The chain has TRBV14 and TRBJ1-5; TRBD1 is a possible D gene (6 bases). The CDR3 runs to 15 residues. Germline V CDR1 and CDR2: SGHDN, FVKESK. The V gene lost 1 base and the J gene lost 3 bases, with 10 bases spanning the gap. The CDR3 loop reads CASSQGQGSNQPQHF. The CDR3 nucleotides are TGTGCCAGCAGCCAAGGGCAGGGGTCCAATCAGCCCCAGCATTTT.

The chain employs TRBV28 and TRBJ2-3, with no clear D. This CDR3 spans 16 amino acids. Germline V gene sequence: CDR1 MDHEN, CDR2 SYDVKM. V was shortened by 5 bases and J by 1 base, with 16 bases between the two germline ends. In nucleotides, the CDR3 is TGTGCCAGCAGTCCTTCTTCGCGGACCGGCACAGATACGCAGTATTTT. This codes for CASSPSSRTGTDTQYF.

The gene calls are TRBV29-1 and TRBJ1-1; maybe TRBD1 (5 bases). Trimming removed 5 bases at V and 7 bases at J, with 8 bases between. This CDR3 spans 10 amino acids. Germline-derived CDR1 and CDR2 are SQVTM and ANQGSEA. The CDR3 sequence: CSVRDREAFF. CDR3 sequence (DNA): TGCAGCGTTCGGGACCGTGAAGCTTTCTTT. The full variable domain, its missing parts supplied by reference TRBV29-1 and TRBJ1-1, is SAVISQKPSRDICQRGTSLTIQCQVDSQVTMMFWYRQQPGQSLTLIATANQGSEATYESGFVIDKFPISRPNLTFSTLTVSNMSPEDSSIYLCSVRDREAFFGQGTRLTVV.

V and J are TRBV20-1 and TRBJ1-1; tentatively, D is TRBD1 (6 bases). The CDR3 spans 11 residues. The V end was cut by 4 bases, the J end by 8 bases, with 11 bases between. CDR1 is DFQATT, CDR2 SNEGSKA, per germline (reference sequence). The CDR3, as DNA: TGCAGTGCTAAAGGAGGGGGAGAAGCTTTCTTT. Translation: CSAKGGGEAFF.